Described below is a single T cell receptor (beta chain) sequence and its context. Measured with immunoSEQ multiplex PCR; TCRdb has only the in-frame clones, and not every one. The repertoire holds about 120,000 clones, with around 96% as singletons. The data stem from a study of cytomegalovirus exposure and HLA in healthy donors. The CDR3 is made up of 14 amino acids. V lost 3 bases, J lost 3 bases, and 2 bases stayed unmatched. Germline CDR1 MGHRA, CDR2 YSYEKL. This sequence was found in a man between 18 and 29 years old in good health and CMV-seronegative. Sequencing was carried out using PBMCs. The rearrangement uses TRBV4-1 and TRBJ1-5; 7 bases fit TRBD1. The CDR3 DNA reads as TGCGCCAGCAGCCAGGGACAGAACAATCAGCCCCAGCATTTT. It encodes CASSQGQNNQPQHF.